Described below is a single T cell receptor (beta chain) sequence and its context. In Seattle, patients joined the study during active infection and were tracked longitudinally. The data were obtained in a study of blood T cell repertoires in COVID-19. Study overall: From T cells, B-cell-depleted T cells, or PBMCs came the material, which was cDNA or gDNA.

The assay was immunoSEQ multiplex PCR, and TCRdb's table has in-frame clones only and misses some. The data hold 150,000 to 200,000 clones, with just under 85% observed a single time. V lost 8 bases and J 3 bases, leaving 19 bases between the germline ends. This CDR3 is 15 amino acids long. Germline values: CDR1 MDHEN, CDR2 SYDVKM. This receptor was obtained from a woman at least 80 years old with COVID-19, enrolled during active disease. The gene calls are TRBV28 and TRBJ2-5; a weak D match, TRBD2 (5 bases). The sample taken for sequencing was peripheral blood. CDR3 nucleotide sequence: TGTGCCAGCGATGGCCGCGGAGCCGGGGAAGAGACCCAGTACTTC. Encoded protein: CASDGRGAGEETQYF.